This T cell receptor beta chain was recorded in a study of blood T cells in healthy people across ages. Combining a sample-barcoded 5' primer with a J-beta primer mix, a second PCR ran for roughly 7 to 11 cycles. TCRdb reanalysed the 5' RACE reads using MiXCR and keeps one entry per CDR3 protein. Here the sample spans 1.2 million to 1.5 million distinct CDR3 sequences, 59% being singletons. Peripheral blood, approximately 10 milliliters per donor, was collected. Isolation per sample recovered at least 7 million PBMCs. Study results and limitations: A strong correlation was seen between TCR beta diversity and naive T cell percentage. Age showed a roughly linear inverse relationship with TCR beta diversity per million T cells.

With regard to this clonotype: The target antigen is unknown.

The CDR3 runs to 15 residues. The germline V and J ends were trimmed by 4 bases and 7 bases, with 17 bases remaining between them. Germline V gene lookup returns CDR1 SEHNR and CDR2 FQNEAQ (reference sequence). The chain couples TRBV7-9 to TRBJ1-5, with D tentatively TRBD1 (5 bases). Source material: blood. This receptor was obtained from a man aged 18 to 35 in good health. CDR3: CASSSSSGAEQPQHF. The CDR3, as DNA: TGTGCCAGCAGCTCCAGCAGTGGGGCGGAACAGCCCCAGCATTTT.